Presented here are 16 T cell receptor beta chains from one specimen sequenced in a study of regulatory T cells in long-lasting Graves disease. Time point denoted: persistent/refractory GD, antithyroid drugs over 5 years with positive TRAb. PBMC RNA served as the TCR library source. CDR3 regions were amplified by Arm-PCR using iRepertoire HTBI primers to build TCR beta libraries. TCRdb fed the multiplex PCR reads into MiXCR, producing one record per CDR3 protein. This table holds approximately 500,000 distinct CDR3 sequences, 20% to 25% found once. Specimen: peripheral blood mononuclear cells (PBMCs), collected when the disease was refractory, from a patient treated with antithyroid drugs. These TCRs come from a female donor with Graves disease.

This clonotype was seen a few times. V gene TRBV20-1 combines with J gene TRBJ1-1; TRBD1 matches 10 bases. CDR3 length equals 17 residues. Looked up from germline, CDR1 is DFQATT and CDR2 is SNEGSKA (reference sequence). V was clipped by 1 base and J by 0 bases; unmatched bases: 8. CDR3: CSARVTDRGLVNTEAFF. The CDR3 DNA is TGCAGTGCTAGAGTAACGGACAGGGGGTTAGTGAACACTGAAGCTTTCTTT.

This CDR3 reads CASSQGQGINEQYF. The CDR3, as DNA: TGTGCCAGCAGCCAAGGACAGGGGATCAACGAGCAGTACTTC. This sequence joins TRBV4-2 and TRBJ2-7; 8 nucleotides line up with TRBD1. The J segment lost 5 bases and the V segment lost 1 base, leaving 4 bases of the junction unmatched. Germline CDR1 LGHNA, CDR2 YNFKEQ. The CDR3 extends over 14 amino acids.

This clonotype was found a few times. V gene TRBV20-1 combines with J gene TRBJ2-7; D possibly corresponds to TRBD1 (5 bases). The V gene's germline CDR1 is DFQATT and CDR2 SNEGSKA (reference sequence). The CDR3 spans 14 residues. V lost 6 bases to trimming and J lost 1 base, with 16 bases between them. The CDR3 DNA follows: TGCAGTGCACCACAGGCGACAACTTCCTACGAGCAGTACTTC. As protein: CSAPQATTSYEQYF.

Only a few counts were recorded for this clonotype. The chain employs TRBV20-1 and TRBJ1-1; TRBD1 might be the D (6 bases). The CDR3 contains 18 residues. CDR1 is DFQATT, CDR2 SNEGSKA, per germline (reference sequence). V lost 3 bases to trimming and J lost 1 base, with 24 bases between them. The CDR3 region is CSARRRGRGKATNTEAFF. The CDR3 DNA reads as TGCAGTGCTAGGCGCCGCGGCAGGGGAAAGGCTACGAACACTGAAGCTTTCTTT.

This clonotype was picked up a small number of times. The CDR3 region is CASSFQGALNYGYTF. CDR3 coding DNA: TGTGCCAGCAGCTTTCAGGGGGCGTTGAACTATGGCTACACCTTC. V and J are TRBV5-4 and TRBJ1-2, with 8 bases matching TRBD1. The CDR3 loop spans 15 amino acids. Germline V gives CDR1 SGHNT, CDR2 YYREEE (reference sequence). Germline trimming cut 2 bases from V and 2 bases from J; bases unmatched to any gene: 5.

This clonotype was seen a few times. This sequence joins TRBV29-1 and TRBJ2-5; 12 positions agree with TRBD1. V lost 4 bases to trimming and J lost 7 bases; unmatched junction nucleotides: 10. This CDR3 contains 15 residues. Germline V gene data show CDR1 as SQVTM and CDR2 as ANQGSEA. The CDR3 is CSVVRDRGLDVTQYF. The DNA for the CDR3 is TGCAGCGTTGTTAGGGACAGGGGGCTAGACGTGACCCAGTACTTC.

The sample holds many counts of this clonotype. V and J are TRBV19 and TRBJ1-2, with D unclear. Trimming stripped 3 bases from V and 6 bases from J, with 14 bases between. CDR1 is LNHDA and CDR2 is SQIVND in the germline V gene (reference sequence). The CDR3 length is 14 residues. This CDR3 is CASSMDSRRDGYTF. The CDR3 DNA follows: TGTGCCAGTAGTATGGACTCAAGGAGAGATGGCTACACCTTC. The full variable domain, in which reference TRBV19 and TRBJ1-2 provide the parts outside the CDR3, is DGGITQSPKYLFRKEGQNVTLSCEQNLNHDAMYWYRQDPGQGLRLIYYSQIVNDFQKGDIAEGYSVSREKKESFPLTVTSAQKNPTAFYLCASSMDSRRDGYTFGSGTRLTVV.

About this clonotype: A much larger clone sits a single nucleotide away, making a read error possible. The CDR3 DNA sequence: TGTGCCAGCAGTGATCGACCTACCCATAGCAATCAGCCCCAGCATTTT. Its translation is CASSDRPTHSNQPQHF. The V and J genes are TRBV6-1 and TRBJ1-5; D is unresolved. CDR3 length: 16 residues. V dropped 3 bases and J dropped 0 bases, with 12 bases sitting between them. CDR1 and CDR2 (germline): MNHNS, SASEGT.

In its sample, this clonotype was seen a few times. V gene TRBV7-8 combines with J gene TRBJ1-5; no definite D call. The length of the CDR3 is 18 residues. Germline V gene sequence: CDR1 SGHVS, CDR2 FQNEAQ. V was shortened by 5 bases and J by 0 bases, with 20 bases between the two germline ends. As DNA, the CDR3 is TGTGCCAGCAGCCCGGAATTAGGGAATCCCTATAGCAATCAGCCCCAGCATTTT. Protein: CASSPELGNPYSNQPQHF.

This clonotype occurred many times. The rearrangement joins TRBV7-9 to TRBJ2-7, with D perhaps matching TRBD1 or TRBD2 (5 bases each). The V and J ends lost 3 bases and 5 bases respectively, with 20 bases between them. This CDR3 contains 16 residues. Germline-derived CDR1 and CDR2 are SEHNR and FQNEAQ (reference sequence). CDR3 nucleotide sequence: TGTGCCAGCAGCTTTTGGGGGATTGGGAGTATCGACGAGCAGTACTTC. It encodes CASSFWGIGSIDEQYF.

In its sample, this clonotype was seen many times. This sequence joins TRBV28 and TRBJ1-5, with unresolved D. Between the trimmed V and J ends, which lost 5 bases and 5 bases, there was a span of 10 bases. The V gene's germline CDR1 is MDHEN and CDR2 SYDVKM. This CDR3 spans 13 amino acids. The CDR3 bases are TGTGCCAGCAGTCTTCCGGACCATCAGCCCCAGCATTTT. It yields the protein CASSLPDHQPQHF.

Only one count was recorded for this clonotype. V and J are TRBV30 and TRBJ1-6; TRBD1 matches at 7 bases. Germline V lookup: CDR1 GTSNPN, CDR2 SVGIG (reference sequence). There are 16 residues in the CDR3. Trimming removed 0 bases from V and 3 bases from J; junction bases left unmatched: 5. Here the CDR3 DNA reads TGTGCCTGGAGTGTATTCGGGACAGTCTATAATTCACCCCTCCACTTT. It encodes CAWSVFGTVYNSPLHF.

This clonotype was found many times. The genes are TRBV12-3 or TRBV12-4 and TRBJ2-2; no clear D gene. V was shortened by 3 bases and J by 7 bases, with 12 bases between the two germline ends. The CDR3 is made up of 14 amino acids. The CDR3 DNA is TGTGCCAGCAGTTTTAGTAGGGCGGACGGGGAGCTGTTTTTT. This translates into CASSFSRADGELFF.

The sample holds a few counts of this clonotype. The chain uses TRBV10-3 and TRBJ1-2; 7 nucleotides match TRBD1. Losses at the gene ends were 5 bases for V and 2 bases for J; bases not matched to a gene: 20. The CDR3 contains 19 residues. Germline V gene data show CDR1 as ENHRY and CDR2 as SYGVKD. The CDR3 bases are TGTGCCATCAGTTCCTGGACAGGCCCGACGGTTCCATCCAACTATGGCTACACCTTC. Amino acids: CAISSWTGPTVPSNYGYTF.

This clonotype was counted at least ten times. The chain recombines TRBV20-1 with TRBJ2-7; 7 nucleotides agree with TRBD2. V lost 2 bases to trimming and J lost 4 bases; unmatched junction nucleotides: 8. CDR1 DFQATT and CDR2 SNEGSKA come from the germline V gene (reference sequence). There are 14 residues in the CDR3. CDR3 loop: CSARIGGSWYEQYF. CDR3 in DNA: TGCAGTGCTAGAATTGGCGGGAGCTGGTACGAGCAGTACTTC.

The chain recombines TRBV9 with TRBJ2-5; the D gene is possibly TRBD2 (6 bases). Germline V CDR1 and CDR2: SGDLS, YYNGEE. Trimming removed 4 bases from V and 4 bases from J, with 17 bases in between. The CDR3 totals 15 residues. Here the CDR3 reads CASSSTSGVGETQYF. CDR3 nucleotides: TGTGCCAGCAGCTCCACGTCGGGAGTTGGAGAGACCCAGTACTTC.